This T cell receptor (beta chain) comes out of a study of T cells after posttransplantation cyclophosphamide. Notes on the study in general: Recipient CMV seropositivity and CMV reactivation strongly tracked TRB clonality. Blood and skin or GI T cell repertoires showed limited TRB overlap. Donor CD8+ memory clones often dominated recipient blood repertoires at later times.

The method was immunoSEQ multiplex PCR; TCRdb's version includes in-frame clones alone and lacks a portion of them. The profile covers approximately 35,000 clones, none occurring a single time. This clone was counted many times. Its target is unknown. The V and J ends lost 6 bases and 4 bases respectively, with 18 bases between them. The CDR3 runs 15 residues. Germline CDR1 and CDR2: MNHEY and SVGAGI. The sample consisted of PBMCs. The chain joins TRBV6-5 to TRBJ1-2; weak D call: TRBD1 (5 bases). This clonotype originated in a woman under 40 in good health and a related stem cell transplant donor. CDR3 bases: TGTGCCAGCAGACTGGACACCTTCGAAGGCTATGGCTACACCTTC. Its translation is CASRLDTFEGYGYTF.